Presented here are 20 T cell receptor beta chains from one specimen sequenced in a study of graft-versus-host responses after intestinal transplantation. Libraries were prepared by immunoSEQ multiplex PCR; TCRdb keeps only in-frame clonotypes and omits some of them. The sample shows 4,000 to 5,500 clones, 65% to 80% of them seen only once. Graft tissue was processed to release intraepithelial and lamina propria lymphocytes. The sequencing used ileum tissue, collected about 18 weeks after intestinal transplantation. The receptor source for this set is a human patient who received an intestinal transplant, so some T cells may come from the graft donor.

The V call is TRBV21-1, the J call TRBJ1-6; the table's D call TRBD1 went unverified against the DNA. TRBV21-1 is designated a pseudogene. There are 21 residues in the CDR3. As DNA, the CDR3 is TGTGCCAGCAGCAAGGCGACAGGGGCCCGGGCTGTCGTCCTCAATAATTCACCCCTCCACTTT. Encoded protein: CASSKATGARAVVLNNSPLHF.

The CDR3 region has the DNA TGCGCCAGCAGTCCAGGGGTGAACACTGAAGCTTTCTTT. It encodes CASSPGVNTEAFF. The chain carries TRBV5-1 and TRBJ1-1, with TRBD1 as a possible D gene (6 bases). This CDR3 region has 13 residues. The germline CDR1 and CDR2 sequences are SGHRS and YFSETQ. V shed 5 bases and J shed 0 bases, with 8 bases lying between them. The full variable domain, completed using reference TRBV5-1 and TRBJ1-1, is KAGVTQTPRYLIKTRGQQVTLSCSPISGHRSVSWYQQTPGQGLQFLFEYFSETQRNKGNFPGRFSGRQFSNSRSEMNVSTLELGDSALYLCASSPGVNTEAFFGQGTRLTVV.

The chain has TRBV2 and TRBJ1-5; TRBD1 agrees at 10 bases. The CDR3 is 15 amino acids. Germline values: CDR1 SNHLY, CDR2 FYNNEI. V was pared by 7 bases and J by 7 bases, with 10 bases of the junction left unmatched. The CDR3 here is CASTLTGQGYQPQHF. The CDR3 nucleotides are TGTGCCAGCACCCTGACGGGACAGGGGTACCAGCCCCAGCATTTT.

The chain combines TRBV6-5 with TRBJ1-1; D is uncertain. V was clipped by 2 bases and J by 5 bases, with 9 bases between them. The CDR3 sequence is 13 residues long. Germline CDR1 and CDR2: MNHEY and SVGAGI. The CDR3 loop reads CASSYRRGTEAFF. CDR3 DNA sequence: TGTGCCAGCAGTTACAGGAGAGGGACTGAAGCTTTCTTT.

This chain uses TRBV19 with TRBJ2-1; 9 bases are shared with TRBD2. Germline V gene sequence: CDR1 LNHDA, CDR2 SQIVND (reference sequence). This CDR3 comprises 15 residues. V shed 6 bases and J 6 bases; nucleotides not matched to a gene: 9. The CDR3 spells CASSPLAGWGNEQFF. DNA of the CDR3: TGTGCCAGTAGCCCTCTAGCGGGGTGGGGCAATGAGCAGTTCTTC.

This clone came up once. The V call is TRBV5-1, the J call TRBJ2-7; 10 nucleotides align to TRBD1. Unmatched junction bases numbered 10, after V lost 3 bases and J lost 4 bases. CDR1 is SGHRS and CDR2 is YFSETQ in the germline V gene. The CDR3 loop spans 16 amino acids. Here the CDR3 reads CASSWDRDRGFYEQYF. The CDR3 region has the DNA TGCGCCAGCAGCTGGGATAGGGACAGGGGTTTTTACGAGCAGTACTTC.

The chain carries TRBV19 and TRBJ1-2; no definite D call. The germline V gene has CDR1 LNHDA and CDR2 SQIVND (reference sequence). The V end lost 6 bases, the J end lost 4 bases, and 15 bases lay between the germline ends. The CDR3 runs to 14 residues. The chain's CDR3 is CASRKGYAGYGYTF. Written as DNA, the CDR3 is TGTGCCAGTAGGAAGGGTTATGCCGGCTATGGCTACACCTTC.

The rearrangement joins TRBV11-3 to TRBJ2-1; D unclear. Germline V gives CDR1 SGHNT, CDR2 YENEEA. The CDR3 consists of 13 residues. The V end lost 2 bases, the J end lost 6 bases, and 8 bases lay between the germline ends. CDR3 protein: CASSLSSSNEQFF. Here the CDR3 DNA reads TGTGCCAGCAGCTTAAGTAGTAGCAATGAGCAGTTCTTC.

This clone appeared once. The chain is built from TRBV6-5 and TRBJ2-7, with 12 positions matching TRBD2. With V trimmed by 5 bases and J by 6 bases, 8 bases remained unmatched. CDR1 and CDR2 (germline): MNHEY, SVGAGI. The length of the CDR3 is 15 residues. CDR3 region: CASSGYSGLAGEQYF. CDR3 in DNA: TGTGCCAGCAGTGGGTACTCGGGACTAGCGGGCGAGCAGTACTTC.

The chain joins TRBV5-3 to TRBJ1-5; tentatively, D is TRBD1 (6 bases). TRBV5-3 is marked as an open reading frame, function uncertain. The V and J ends lost 0 bases and 5 bases respectively, with 12 bases between them. The CDR3 runs to 15 residues. CDR3 sequence (DNA): TGTGCCAGAAGCTTGGGCCCAGGGGCATATCAGCCCCAGCATTTT. Translated, it gives CARSLGPGAYQPQHF.

The chain links TRBV21-1 to TRBJ1-5; whether TRBD1, the table's D call, matches the DNA was not checked. TRBV21-1 is an annotated pseudogene. This CDR3 spans 17 amino acids. The CDR3 coding sequence is TGTGCCAGCAGCAAATCCCCTAATGGGGGCCGCAATCAGCCCCAGCATTTT. Translating gives CASSKSPNGGRNQPQHF.

The V and J genes are TRBV2 and TRBJ1-2; weak D call: TRBD1 (5 bases). This CDR3 is built from 14 residues. Germline CDR1 SNHLY, CDR2 FYNNEI. V lost 1 base to trimming and J lost 1 base, with 7 bases between them. Here the CDR3 DNA reads TGTGCCAGCAGTGAAGGAAGGGGTAACTATGGCTACACCTTC. Amino acid sequence: CASSEGRGNYGYTF.

The V gene is TRBV9, the J gene TRBJ2-5, with 7 bases matching TRBD2. With V trimmed by 4 bases and J by 2 bases, 5 bases remained unmatched. Per the germline V gene, CDR1 is SGDLS and CDR2 is YYNGEE. This CDR3 is built from 14 residues. The CDR3 reads CASSLSGAQETQYF. The CDR3 DNA reads as TGTGCCAGCAGCTTAAGCGGGGCTCAAGAGACCCAGTACTTC.

The rearrangement links TRBV15 to TRBJ1-4; a weak D match, TRBD1 (5 bases). This CDR3 comprises 14 residues. The V end was cut by 3 bases, the J end by 7 bases, with 12 bases between. Germline CDR1 is LNHNV and CDR2 is YYDKDF (reference sequence). CDR3 coding DNA: TGTGCCACCAGCAGGACCGGGGCTAGTGAAAAACTGTTTTTT. Its translation: CATSRTGASEKLFF.

This chain uses TRBV6-6 with TRBJ1-5; D not certain. The germline V gene has CDR1 MNHNY and CDR2 SVGAGI (reference sequence). The CDR3 runs to 15 residues. Trimming pared 6 bases from V and 1 base from J, leaving 13 bases between. DNA of the CDR3: TGTGCCAGCAGCGGGCGTGGAGTCAGCAATCAGCCCCAGCATTTT. It translates to CASSGRGVSNQPQHF.

The V call is TRBV30, the J call TRBJ1-4, with unresolved D. The germline V and J ends were trimmed by 5 bases and 7 bases, with 11 bases remaining between them. Per the germline V gene, CDR1 is GTSNPN and CDR2 is SVGIG (reference sequence). The CDR3 extends over 12 amino acids. DNA of the CDR3: TGTGCCTGGGGGCCGAGAAGTGAAAAACTGTTTTTT. Translated, it gives CAWGPRSEKLFF.

This clone was observed a few times. The rearrangement uses TRBV29-1 and TRBJ2-1; D is undetermined. This CDR3 comprises 14 residues. CDR1 is SQVTM and CDR2 is ANQGSEA in the germline V gene. The V and J ends lost 1 base and 3 bases respectively, with 10 bases between them. The CDR3 reads CSVEVASGYNEQFF. For the CDR3, the DNA is TGCAGCGTTGAAGTAGCATCAGGCTACAATGAGCAGTTCTTC.

J is TRBJ2-2 and V is TRBV6-5; 11 bases map to TRBD1. This CDR3 has 14 residues. The junction had 2 bases not matched to a gene; V was cut back by 8 bases and J by 3 bases. In germline, CDR1 is MNHEY, CDR2 SVGAGI. The CDR3 here is CASRTGGDTGELFF. CDR3 DNA: TGTGCCAGCCGGACAGGGGGCGACACCGGGGAGCTGTTTTTT.

The chain has TRBV15 and TRBJ1-6, with TRBD1 matching over 7 bases. The CDR3 consists of 15 residues. Germline V gene sequence: CDR1 LNHNV, CDR2 YYDKDF (reference sequence). V was pared by 7 bases and J by 10 bases, with 13 bases of the junction left unmatched. As DNA, the CDR3 is TGTGCCACCACCTTAGGGGAGGGGGCGACCTCACCCCTCCACTTT. Amino acids: CATTLGEGATSPLHF.

A few counts support this clone. The V and J genes are TRBV28 and TRBJ1-1, with D uncertain. CDR1 and CDR2 from the germline V gene are MDHEN and SYDVKM. The CDR3 is made up of 18 amino acids. Trimming took 0 bases from V and 5 from J, leaving 22 bases between them. The CDR3, as DNA: TGTGCCAGCAGTTTATGGGCCTCCCCTCATCCCCCGCGGACTGAAGCTTTCTTT. It codes for CASSLWASPHPPRTEAFF.